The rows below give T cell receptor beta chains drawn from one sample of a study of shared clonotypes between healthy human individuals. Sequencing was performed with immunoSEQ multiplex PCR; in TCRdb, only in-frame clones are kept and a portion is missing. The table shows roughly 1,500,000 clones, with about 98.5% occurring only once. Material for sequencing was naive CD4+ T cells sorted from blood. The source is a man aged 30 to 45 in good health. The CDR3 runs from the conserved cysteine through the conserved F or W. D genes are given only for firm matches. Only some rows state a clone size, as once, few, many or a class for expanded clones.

TGTGCCAGCAGATCAGAGTCAGACAGGGGGCGCTCATACGAGCAGTACTTC	CASRSESDRGRSYEQYF	NA	TRBV6-4	TRBJ2-7	TRBD1
TGCAGCGCATTGACTAGCGGGATACACGAGCAGTACTTC	CSALTSGIHEQYF	NA	TRBV29-1	TRBJ2-7	TRBD2
TGTGCCAGCAGTGAAGGGGACAGGGTCGACGAGCAGTACTTC	CASSEGDRVDEQYF	NA	TRBV6-1	TRBJ2-7	TRBD1
TGTGCCACCATAGACCGGCGCAATGAGCAGTTCTTC	CATIDRRNEQFF	NA	TRBV2	TRBJ2-1	NA
TGTGCCAGCAGATCCCGGACAGGGGAGAGCACCGGGGAGCTGTTTTTT	CASRSRTGESTGELFF	NA	TRBV21-1	TRBJ2-2	NA
TGTGCCAGCAGCCCACTGGGGACTAGCGGATACACAGATACGCAGTATTTT	CASSPLGTSGYTDTQYF	NA	TRBV7-2	TRBJ2-3	TRBD2
TGCAGCGTTGAAGGACTACAAGAGACCCAGTACTTC	CSVEGLQETQYF	once	TRBV29-1	TRBJ2-5	NA
TGCGCCAGCAGTTATTCCGGTCCCCCAGACTACACAGATACGCAGTATTTT	CASSYSGPPDYTDTQYF	NA	TRBV5-1	TRBJ2-3	NA
TGTGCCAGCAGCACCTGGACAGGGTCGGGCACCGGGGAGCTGTTTTTT	CASSTWTGSGTGELFF	once	TRBV5-4	TRBJ2-2	TRBD1
TGTGCCAGCAGTTTATATCTCCGCTCTGGGGCCAACGTCCTGACTTTC	CASSLYLRSGANVLTF	NA	TRBV28	TRBJ2-6	NA
TGTGCCAGCAGTTCGACAGGGGATGGCTCTGGAAACACCATATATTTT	CASSSTGDGSGNTIYF	NA	TRBV28	TRBJ1-3	TRBD1
TGTGCCAGCAGCCGTGACACCTCAAATACGCAGTATTTT	CASSRDTSNTQYF	NA	TRBV7-9	TRBJ2-3	NA
TGTGCCAGAAGCTTGTTCGGGACAGACACAGATACGCAGTATTTT	CARSLFGTDTDTQYF	NA	TRBV5-3	TRBJ2-3	TRBD1
TGTGCCAGCAGCTTACGGGGGAGGGCAGTGTTATCCTACAATGAGCAGTTCTTC	CASSLRGRAVLSYNEQFF	NA	TRBV7-2	TRBJ2-1	TRBD2
TGTGCCAGCAGCTTACAAGGGTCCTCCTACAATGAGCAGTTCTTC	CASSLQGSSYNEQFF	NA	TRBV7-9	TRBJ2-1	NA
TGTGCCTGGACCGGGACAACGAACACCGGGGAGCTGTTTTTT	CAWTGTTNTGELFF	NA	TRBV30	TRBJ2-2	NA
TGTGCCAGTAGTCCACCGGACAGGCGACGGCAGCCCCAGCATTTT	CASSPPDRRRQPQHF	NA	TRBV19	TRBJ1-5	TRBD1
TGTGCCAGCAGCCTAAAAACAGGGGCAGTAACCTACGAGCAGTACTTC	CASSLKTGAVTYEQYF	NA	TRBV7-2	TRBJ2-7	TRBD1
TGCGCCAGCAGCAGGACAGGGGGCGGGTACGAGCAGTACTTC	CASSRTGGGYEQYF	once	TRBV5-1	TRBJ2-7	TRBD1
TGTGCCAGCAGTTTCGGCGGCGGTGGGTATCAGCCCCAGCATTTT	CASSFGGGGYQPQHF	NA	TRBV28	TRBJ1-5	NA
TGTGCCAGCAGCTTCCGACTAGCGGGAGCTCCCGGGGAGCTGTTTTTT	CASSFRLAGAPGELFF	NA	TRBV9	TRBJ2-2	TRBD2
TGTGCCAGCGCAAAGACAGGGTACGGCTACACCTTC	CASAKTGYGYTF	NA	TRBV18	TRBJ1-2	TRBD1
TGTGCCAGCTCACCACCGACTAGCCAGACAGATACGCAGTATTTT	CASSPPTSQTDTQYF	NA	TRBV18	TRBJ2-3	TRBD2
TGTGCCAGCAGCGTTGGATTAAGGGGGCAGTGGGAATCCTACGAGCAGTACTTC	CASSVGLRGQWESYEQYF	NA	TRBV28	TRBJ2-7	TRBD1
TGTGCCAGTAGTATCCGGTGGGAGGGCAAAGATACGCAGTATTTT	CASSIRWEGKDTQYF	NA	TRBV19	TRBJ2-3	TRBD2
TGTGCCAGCAGTTTGTTGGGGCCCGGATACACCTTC	CASSLLGPGYTF	once	TRBV28	TRBJ1-2	NA
TGCGCCAGCAGCCAAGTGGGCCAAGTTGGGGAGACCCAGTACTTC	CASSQVGQVGETQYF	NA	TRBV4-1	TRBJ2-5	NA
TGTGCCAGCAGCCAGGGGGGACAGCCCTCCTACAATGAGCAGTTCTTC	CASSQGGQPSYNEQFF	NA	TRBV4-2	TRBJ2-1	NA
TGTGCCAGCAGCGTAGGGTCCCCAACCGGGGAGCTGTTTTTT	CASSVGSPTGELFF	NA	TRBV9	TRBJ2-2	NA
TGCGCCAGCAGCCAGGGGGGTTCGGACACCGGGGAGCTGTTTTTT	CASSQGGSDTGELFF	NA	TRBV5-1	TRBJ2-2	NA
TGTGCCAGCAGCCTAGCGCCTAAGGGAGCCCGCGGGGCTTTCTTT	CASSLAPKGARGAFF	NA	TRBV6-5	TRBJ1-1	NA
TGCAGCGGCGACGGATTGAACACTGAAGCTTTCTTT	CSGDGLNTEAFF	NA	TRBV29-1	TRBJ1-1	NA
TGTGCCAGCGCCGTACTTCCCATTGAGACCCAGTACTTC	CASAVLPIETQYF	NA	TRBV6-1	TRBJ2-5	NA
TGCGCCAGCAGCTTGCTAGTAGTAGGCGAGCAGTACTTC	CASSLLVVGEQYF	NA	TRBV5-1	TRBJ2-7	NA
TGTGCCAGCATGAAGGGACAGGGAGACTATGGCTACACCTTC	CASMKGQGDYGYTF	NA	TRBV28	TRBJ1-2	TRBD1
TGTGCCAGCAAGTCGGGTGACTACGAGCAGTACTTC	CASKSGDYEQYF	NA	TRBV2	TRBJ2-7	NA
TGTGCCAGTAGGCCCGGGGCAGGGGTCCAGCATTTT	CASRPGAGVQHF	NA	TRBV19	TRBJ1-5	NA
TGTGCCAGCAGCGTCGGTGGGGCAGTGGCGTCACGCTCCTACGAGCAGTACTTC	CASSVGGAVASRSYEQYF	NA	TRBV9	TRBJ2-7	NA
TGCAGCGTTGCAAACGGATTCTACGAGCAGTACTTC	CSVANGFYEQYF	NA	TRBV29-1	TRBJ2-7	NA
TGTGCCAGCAGCTTAGCCCTGGGCCATAATCAGCCCCAGCATTTT	CASSLALGHNQPQHF	NA	TRBV7-2	TRBJ1-5	NA
TGTGCCAGCAGCCCCTCTATCTACAATGAGCAGTTCTTC	CASSPSIYNEQFF	NA	TRBV7-2	TRBJ2-1	NA
TGCGCCAGCAGCTTTAGTGATTACACAGATACGCAGTATTTT	CASSFSDYTDTQYF	once	TRBV5-1	TRBJ2-3	NA
TGCAGCGTTGGATCCGCAGATCAGCCCCAGCATTTT	CSVGSADQPQHF	NA	TRBV29-1	TRBJ1-5	NA
TGTGCCAGCAGTGAAGAACAGCTTGAAGCTTTCTTT	CASSEEQLEAFF	NA	TRBV2	TRBJ1-1	NA
TGTGCCAGCAGTTCGATTCATCTAGCGGGAGGCTTAACCACAGATACGCAGTATTTT	CASSSIHLAGGLTTDTQYF	once	TRBV27	TRBJ2-3	TRBD2
TGCGCCAGCAGCTTGGTGGGGGAAGGAGGCAGCCTCTTT	CASSLVGEGGSLF	once	TRBV5-1	TRBJ1-1	NA
TGTGCCAGCAGTCTAACACAGGGTCCCACTGAAGCTTTCTTT	CASSLTQGPTEAFF	NA	TRBV28	TRBJ1-1	NA
TGTGCCAGTAGTGGAGACGGGACGGGAACAGATACGCAGTATTTT	CASSGDGTGTDTQYF	NA	TRBV19	TRBJ2-3	NA
TGCGCCACCCGCGGGGGATGCGAGCAGTACTTC	CATRGGCEQYF	NA	TRBV4-3	TRBJ2-7	TRBD2
TGTGCCATCAGTTCTGGGGGTAGCGGGAGAGCCGAGCAGTACTTC	CAISSGGSGRAEQYF	NA	TRBV10-3	TRBJ2-7	TRBD2
TGTGCCAGCAGCAAAGTGGGGTCTGCAACTAATGAAAAACTGTTTTTT	CASSKVGSATNEKLFF	NA	TRBV21-1	TRBJ1-4	NA
TGTGCCAGCAGCTCAAGACAGGGGAGAACAGATACGCAGTATTTT	CASSSRQGRTDTQYF	NA	TRBV5-4	TRBJ2-3	TRBD1